This TCR beta chain is drawn from a study of blood T cell repertoires in COVID-19. Study as a whole: PBMCs, B-cell-depleted T cells, or T cells provided the cDNA or gDNA that made up the material.

This clone has a single count. Cohort 3 donors counted as recovered after two negative PCRs, clearance, or resolved symptoms. Original data processing: Estimation of nucleated cell counts was performed using reference gene primer amplification. Only in-frame clones appear in the TCRdb table, and some are missing; sequencing was by immunoSEQ multiplex PCR. V and J calls and clone size are those listed in that table; D and trimming were worked out from the DNA. The sample holds a few hundred thousand clones, about 91% seen once. The source of this sequence is a woman aged 40 to 55 who had recovered from COVID-19. Source material: PBMCs or T cells enriched from blood (not recorded which).

CDR3 DNA sequence: TGTGCCAGTAGTATAGAAGGCCACACAGTCAACACAGATACGCAGTATTTT. Its protein is CASSIEGHTVNTDTQYF. The chain carries TRBV19 and TRBJ2-3; D gene ambiguous. The CDR3 totals 17 residues. The V and J ends lost 0 bases and 2 bases respectively, with 15 bases between them. Germline V gene lookup returns CDR1 LNHDA and CDR2 SQIVND (reference sequence).